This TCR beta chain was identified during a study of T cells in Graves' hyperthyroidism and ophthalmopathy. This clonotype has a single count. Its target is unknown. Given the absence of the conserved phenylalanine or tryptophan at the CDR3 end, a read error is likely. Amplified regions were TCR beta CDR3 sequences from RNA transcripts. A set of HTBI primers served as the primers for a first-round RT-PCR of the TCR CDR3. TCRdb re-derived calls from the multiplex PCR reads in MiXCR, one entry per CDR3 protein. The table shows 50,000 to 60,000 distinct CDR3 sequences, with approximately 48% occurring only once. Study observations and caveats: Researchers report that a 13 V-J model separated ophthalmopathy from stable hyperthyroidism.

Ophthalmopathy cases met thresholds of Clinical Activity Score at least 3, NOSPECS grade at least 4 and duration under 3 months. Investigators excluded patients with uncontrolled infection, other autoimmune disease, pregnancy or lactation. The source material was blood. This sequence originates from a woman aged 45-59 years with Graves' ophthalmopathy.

For the CDR3, the DNA is TGCGCCAGCAGCTTGGCCACACACTCACCCCTCCACATT. Protein product: CASSLATHSPLHI. V is TRBV5-1 and J is TRBJ1-6; D unclear. The germline V gene has CDR1 SGHRS and CDR2 YFSETQ. The CDR3 length is 13 residues. Trimming shortened V by 0 bases and J by 10 bases, and 8 bases separated the two germline ends.